The 11 T cell receptor beta chains reported below all come from one sample, sequenced in a study of T cell repertoires in cytomegalovirus infection. TCRdb called the reads again in MiXCR, with one record for every CDR3 protein. The sample records nearly 550,000 distinct CDR3 sequences, 16% being singletons. What was sequenced was CD8+ T cells from PBMCs. These receptors were taken from a human donor in good health (CMV status not recorded). Some clones in this sample may be carry-over from other donors' samples.

The V and J genes are TRBV4-1 and TRBJ1-1; D is perhaps TRBD1 (5 bases). This CDR3 is built from 15 residues. The V end was cut by 0 bases, the J end by 6 bases, with 14 bases between. In germline, CDR1 is MGHRA, CDR2 YSYEKL. DNA of the CDR3: TGCGCCAGCAGCCAAGAGGCTGGCAGGGACTCTGAAGCTTTCTTT. Protein sequence: CASSQEAGRDSEAFF.

This clonotype was counted many times. V gene TRBV28 combines with J gene TRBJ2-5, with 8 nucleotides matching TRBD1. J was trimmed by 2 bases and V by 6 bases; bases with no gene match: 5. The CDR3 consists of 14 residues. Germline loops: CDR1 MDHEN, CDR2 SYDVKM. CDR3 amino acids: CASSPDRAQETQYF. DNA of the CDR3: TGTGCCAGCAGCCCGGACAGGGCGCAAGAGACCCAGTACTTC. Full variable domain (missing parts from reference TRBV28 and TRBJ2-5): DVKVTQSSRYLVKRTGEKVFLECVQDMDHENMFWYRQDPGLGLRLIYFSYDVKMKEKGDIPEGYSVSREKKERFSLILESASTNQTSMYLCASSPDRAQETQYFGPGTRLLVL.

A note on this clonotype: A much larger clone differs by one base, so this may be a read error. The chain couples TRBV7-3 to TRBJ2-3, with 7 nucleotides matching TRBD1. Germline values: CDR1 SGHTA, CDR2 FQGTGA. The CDR3 loop spans 14 amino acids. CDR3 sequence reads: CASSSHRGADAQYF. In DNA form, the CDR3 reads TGTGCCAGCAGCTCGCACAGGGGTGCAGATGCGCAGTATTTT. The full variable domain, rest sourced from reference TRBV7-3 and TRBJ2-3, is GAGVSQTPSNKVTEKGKYVELRCDPISGHTALYWYRQSLGQGPEFLIYFQGTGAADDSGLPNDRFFAVRPEGSVSTLKIQRTERGDSAVYLCASSSHRGADAQYFGPGTRLTVL.

The rearrangement joins TRBV4-1 to TRBJ2-3; D remains unclear. Trimming took 2 bases from V and 4 from J, leaving 7 bases between them. The germline V gene has CDR1 MGHRA and CDR2 YSYEKL. CDR3 length: 13 residues. The CDR3 spells CASSQSTPDTQYF. CDR3 coding DNA: TGCGCCAGCAGCCAATCGACCCCAGATACGCAGTATTTT.

The chain is built from TRBV5-6 and TRBJ1-5, with D hard to call. Germline CDR1 SGHDT, CDR2 YYEEEE. V was trimmed by 0 bases and J by 7 bases, leaving 5 bases between them. The CDR3 spans 12 residues. Here the CDR3 DNA reads TGTGCCAGCAGCTTGGGGGCCCAGCCCCAGCATTTT. Residues: CASSLGAQPQHF.

This clonotype has ten or more counts. This chain connects TRBV4-2 to TRBJ2-4; TRBD2 matches 9 bases. The junction had 6 bases not matched to a gene; V was cut back by 0 bases and J by 0 bases. The germline V gene has CDR1 LGHNA and CDR2 YNFKEQ. The CDR3 runs to 18 residues. The CDR3 protein is CASSQEGSGGLAKNIQYF. The CDR3, as DNA: TGTGCCAGCAGCCAAGAAGGAAGCGGGGGGTTAGCCAAAAACATTCAGTACTTC.

A word on this clonotype: Given a much more abundant clone one base away, this may be a read error. This rearrangement joins TRBV7-4 to TRBJ2-3; no reliable D call. With 8 bases removed from V and 10 bases from J, the gap between germline ends came to 16 bases. This CDR3 is 12 amino acids long. CDR1 is SGHVT and CDR2 is SQSDAQ in the germline V gene. The CDR3 loop is CASVASLNPQYF. In DNA form, the CDR3 reads TGTGCCAGCGTTGCATCCTTAAATCCGCAGTATTTT.

This clonotype was counted many times. This sequence joins TRBV7-9 and TRBJ2-3; 12 bases align to TRBD1. CDR1 is SEHNR, CDR2 FQNEAQ, per germline (reference sequence). The ends lost 5 bases at V and 1 base at J; junction bases unmatched: 7. This CDR3 region has 17 residues. The CDR3 reads CASSTWDRGHGTDTQYF. In DNA form, the CDR3 reads TGTGCCAGCAGCACCTGGGACAGGGGGCATGGCACAGATACGCAGTATTTT.

This clonotype was detected only a few times. The rearrangement joins TRBV20-1 to TRBJ2-4; 13 positions match TRBD2. V gave up 4 bases and J gave up 0 bases; unmatched junction bases: 9. The CDR3 is made up of 18 amino acids. CDR1 is DFQATT, CDR2 SNEGSKA, per germline (reference sequence). CDR3 residues: CSAKRTSGGVLAKNIQYF. The DNA of the CDR3 is TGCAGTGCTAAAAGGACTAGCGGGGGTGTCCTAGCCAAAAACATTCAGTACTTC.

This clonotype occurred many times. V gene TRBV7-8 combines with J gene TRBJ2-7; TRBD1 matches at 8 bases. This CDR3 spans 16 amino acids. Trimming at V came to 7 bases and at J to 5 bases, leaving 16 bases not matched to a gene. Germline V gives CDR1 SGHVS, CDR2 FQNEAQ. CDR3 sequence: CASTPRDGRGLNEQYF. The CDR3, as DNA: TGTGCCAGCACCCCCCGGGATGGCAGGGGGCTAAACGAGCAGTACTTC.

The sample holds many counts of this clonotype. This chain connects TRBV7-8 to TRBJ2-1; D may be TRBD1 (7 bases). V shed 8 bases and J shed 0 bases, with 17 bases lying between them. Per the germline V gene, CDR1 is SGHVS and CDR2 is FQNEAQ. This CDR3 has 16 amino acids. The CDR3 is CASWEYRGGSYNEQFF. Written as DNA, the CDR3 is TGTGCCAGCTGGGAATACAGGGGAGGCTCCTACAATGAGCAGTTCTTC.